Presented here are 29 T cell receptor beta chains from one specimen sequenced in a study of T-cell reconstitution after alpha-beta-depleted transplantation in children. Preparing the TCRbeta library involved the use of unique molecular identifiers. TCRdb reprocessed the PCR reads with MiXCR, giving one entry per CDR3 protein. The sample records fewer than 250,000 distinct CDR3 sequences, around a sixth being singletons. The sample in question was PBMCs, mostly from graft donor cells, obtained 360 days after TCRalphabeta/CD19-depleted stem cell transplant. Receptors originate from a male patient aged 2 to 9 who had a stem cell transplant for acute lymphoblastic leukemia, so the T cells may come from the graft donor.

The chain recombines TRBV7-9 with TRBJ2-1, with 7 bases lining up with TRBD1. Per the germline V gene, CDR1 is SEHNR and CDR2 is FQNEAQ (reference sequence). The CDR3 length is 14 residues. V lost 11 bases to trimming and J lost 6 bases; unmatched junction nucleotides: 13. The CDR3 DNA sequence: TGTGCCGGCCGGACAGGCGAGGCCCTCAATGAGCAGTTCTTC. Amino acids: CAGRTGEALNEQFF.

This clonotype was seen more than once but under ten times. Here the CDR3 reads CASSLGAAGGSYEQYF. For the CDR3, the DNA is TGTGCCAGCAGCTTGGGTGCCGCGGGGGGCTCCTACGAGCAGTACTTC. J is TRBJ2-7 and V is TRBV7-2, with 8 bases aligning to TRBD2. Germline V lookup: CDR1 SGHTA, CDR2 FQGNSA. The CDR3 runs to 16 residues. J lost 0 bases, V lost 3 bases, and 7 bases had no gene match. The complete variable domain, with remaining parts taken from reference TRBV7-2 and TRBJ2-7, reads GAGVSQSPSNKVTEKGKDVELRCDPISGHTALYWYRQSLGQGLEFLIYFQGNSAPDKSGLPSDRFSAERTGGSVSTLTIQRTQQEDSAVYLCASSLGAAGGSYEQYFGPGTRLTVT.

Only a few counts were recorded for this clonotype. The chain joins TRBV10-3 to TRBJ2-7, with TRBD1 identical over 7 bases. Germline CDR1 is ENHRY and CDR2 is SYGVKD. V dropped 11 bases and J dropped 2; count of bases not matched to a gene: 9. The CDR3 extends over 13 amino acids. The CDR3 DNA reads as TGTGCCGTCCGGGACAGCGATACCTACGAGCAGTACTTC. Its translation is CAVRDSDTYEQYF.

This clonotype was detected a few times. V is TRBV27 and J is TRBJ2-1; TRBD2 matches at 7 bases. With 8 bases clipped from V and 5 bases from J, the junction kept 3 bases outside the gene matches. CDR3 size: 12 residues. The germline gives CDR1 MNHEY, CDR2 SMNVEV (reference sequence). CDR3 sequence reads: CASGGVDNEQFF. DNA for the CDR3: TGTGCCAGCGGGGGGGTGGACAATGAGCAGTTCTTC.

Ten or more counts support this clonotype. This chain connects TRBV18 to TRBJ1-2, with D possibly TRBD1 on 5 matching bases. Deletions cut 6 bases from V and 0 bases from J, with 14 bases between. The CDR3 totals 15 residues. CDR1 is KGHSH and CDR2 is LQKENI in the germline V gene. Written as DNA, the CDR3 is TGTGCCAGCTCGCCCCGGGACGGAGCTAACTATGGCTACACCTTC. This codes for CASSPRDGANYGYTF.

This clonotype has just a few counts. The rearrangement joins TRBV28 to TRBJ2-4; D is ambiguous. The V end lost 5 bases, the J end lost 0 bases, and 11 bases lay between the germline ends. The CDR3 contains 15 residues. The V gene's germline CDR1 is MDHEN and CDR2 SYDVKM. This chain's CDR3 is CASSPDRLAKNIQYF. The CDR3 bases are TGTGCCAGCAGTCCGGACCGTCTAGCCAAAAACATTCAGTACTTC.

J is TRBJ1-5 and V is TRBV20-1, with D hard to call. CDR1 is DFQATT and CDR2 is SNEGSKA in the germline V gene (reference sequence). The CDR3 extends over 15 amino acids. V gave up 5 bases and J gave up 5 bases, with 19 bases separating them. DNA of the CDR3: TGCAGTGCTTACGGGCAGACGAAGGGCCATCAGCCCCAGCATTTT. It codes for CSAYGQTKGHQPQHF.

This clonotype has at least ten counts. This rearrangement joins TRBV7-3 to TRBJ2-3, with D hard to call. From germline, CDR1 is SGHTA and CDR2 FQGTGA. The CDR3 covers 13 residues. The V end lost 5 bases, the J end lost 4 bases, and 10 bases lay between the germline ends. The CDR3 region is CASSPSKADTQYF. In DNA form, the CDR3 reads TGTGCCAGCAGCCCTTCAAAGGCAGATACGCAGTATTTT.

This chain uses TRBV19 with TRBJ2-3; 10 nucleotides align to TRBD2. Per germline, CDR1 LNHDA and CDR2 SQIVND (reference sequence). V lost 4 bases, J lost 4 bases, and 5 bases stayed unmatched. The CDR3 length is 15 residues. CDR3 sequence: CASSTPSGRPDTQYF. CDR3 nucleotides: TGTGCCAGTAGTACACCTAGCGGGAGACCAGATACGCAGTATTTT.

This clonotype was detected only a few times. The J gene is TRBJ2-1, the V gene TRBV11-2, with D perhaps TRBD2 (6 bases). The CDR3 extends over 14 amino acids. From germline, CDR1 is SGHAT and CDR2 FQNNGV. Trimming removed 2 bases from V and 5 bases from J, with 10 bases in between. The CDR3 protein is CASSLRDFHNEQFF. DNA of the CDR3: TGTGCCAGCAGCTTAAGGGACTTCCACAATGAGCAGTTCTTC.

V is TRBV7-9 and J is TRBJ2-4, with no clear D. V shed 5 bases and J shed 0 bases, with 11 bases lying between them. The germline V gene encodes CDR1 SEHNR and CDR2 FQNEAQ (reference sequence). This CDR3 spans 15 amino acids. The CDR3 here is CASSTSRSAKNIQYF. The CDR3, as DNA: TGTGCCAGCAGCACAAGCAGATCAGCCAAAAACATTCAGTACTTC.

This clonotype was counted only a few times. V and J are TRBV27 and TRBJ1-2, with D tentatively TRBD1 (5 bases). Germline V gene lookup returns CDR1 MNHEY and CDR2 SMNVEV (reference sequence). The germline V and J ends were trimmed by 6 bases and 5 bases, with 22 bases remaining between them. The CDR3 has 16 amino acids. The DNA for the CDR3 is TGTGCCAGCAGCCCAGGGAGGACTCAAATTGTGTATGGCTACACCTTC. Its translation is CASSPGRTQIVYGYTF.

This clonotype came up a few times. The rearrangement joins TRBV3-1 to TRBJ2-5; D is perhaps TRBD2 (6 bases). The V gene lost 5 bases and the J gene lost 2 bases, with 18 bases spanning the gap. Germline values: CDR1 LGHDT, CDR2 YNNKEL (reference sequence). The CDR3 totals 16 residues. In DNA, the CDR3 is TGTGCCAGCAGCTTATACCGGGACTGGAAGCAAGAGACCCAGTACTTC. Its translation is CASSLYRDWKQETQYF.

The V call is TRBV6-1, the J call TRBJ2-1; 9 nucleotides line up with TRBD1. V lost 6 bases to trimming and J lost 9 bases; unmatched junction nucleotides: 9. The length of the CDR3 is 14 residues. CDR1 and CDR2 (germline): MNHNS, SASEGT. This CDR3 is CASSRDRVSGEQFF. The CDR3 DNA reads as TGTGCCAGCAGCCGGGACAGGGTTTCGGGTGAGCAGTTCTTC.

The gene calls are TRBV7-8 and TRBJ2-1, with TRBD2 identical over 13 bases. The germline CDR1 and CDR2 sequences are SGHVS and FQNEAQ. The CDR3 totals 14 residues. J lost 8 bases, V lost 5 bases, and 3 bases had no gene match. CDR3 in DNA: TGTGCCAGCAGCCCCGGGACTAGCGGGGATGAGCAGTTCTTC. Amino acid sequence: CASSPGTSGDEQFF.

This clonotype was found once. The rearrangement links TRBV28 to TRBJ2-5; 8 nucleotides match TRBD1. Germline V CDR1 and CDR2: MDHEN, SYDVKM. The CDR3 spans 13 residues. V shed 3 bases and J 5 bases; nucleotides not matched to a gene: 2. The CDR3 loop is CASSFRGPETQYF. The DNA of the CDR3 is TGTGCCAGCAGTTTCAGGGGGCCGGAGACCCAGTACTTC. The whole variable domain, filled in from reference TRBV28 and TRBJ2-5, reads DVKVTQSSRYLVKRTGEKVFLECVQDMDHENMFWYRQDPGLGLRLIYFSYDVKMKEKGDIPEGYSVSREKKERFSLILESASTNQTSMYLCASSFRGPETQYFGPGTRLLVL.

This clonotype was seen many times. This chain joins TRBV10-3 and TRBJ1-1; no clear D gene. The germline V gene encodes CDR1 ENHRY and CDR2 SYGVKD. Trimming removed 7 bases from V and 4 bases from J, with 16 bases in between. This CDR3 has 14 amino acids. CDR3 residues: CAITIGEVGTEAFF. The CDR3 coding sequence is TGTGCCATCACAATCGGGGAAGTAGGCACTGAAGCTTTCTTT.

The chain has TRBV20-1 and TRBJ1-2; the D is unclear. This CDR3 is built from 14 residues. Germline CDR1 DFQATT, CDR2 SNEGSKA (reference sequence). V was trimmed by 2 bases and J by 2 bases, leaving 12 bases between them. The CDR3 region is CSARIDNRNYGYTF. CDR3 nucleotide sequence: TGCAGTGCTAGAATTGACAACCGCAACTATGGCTACACCTTC.

CDR3 protein: CASSPLPGLAGVREQYF. DNA of the CDR3: TGTGCCAGCAGCCCACTCCCCGGACTAGCGGGAGTCAGGGAGCAGTACTTC. The V call is TRBV7-9, the J call TRBJ2-7; 13 nucleotides agree with TRBD2. V lost 5 bases and J lost 7; bases outside the gene matches: 14. The CDR3 extends over 17 amino acids. The V gene's germline CDR1 is SEHNR and CDR2 FQNEAQ (reference sequence).

The CDR3 loop reads CAWIGQGARVYEQYF. In DNA form, the CDR3 reads TGTGCCTGGATAGGACAGGGGGCAAGAGTTTACGAGCAGTACTTC. The genes are TRBV30 and TRBJ2-7; 11 bases line up with TRBD1. This CDR3 comprises 15 residues. Germline V gene lookup returns CDR1 GTSNPN and CDR2 SVGIG (reference sequence). The V and J ends lost 4 bases and 4 bases, in that order; junction bases with no gene match: 9.

This clonotype is a singleton in its sample. J is TRBJ1-5 and V is TRBV20-1; D is unresolved. Trimming stripped 5 bases from V and 4 bases from J, with 18 bases between. In germline, CDR1 is DFQATT, CDR2 SNEGSKA (reference sequence). The CDR3 extends over 15 amino acids. CDR3 amino acids: CSAQDPIGKNQPQHF. DNA for the CDR3: TGCAGTGCTCAAGACCCGATAGGGAAAAATCAGCCCCAGCATTTT.

This clonotype was found many times. CDR3 region: CASSLGGRDEQFF. For the CDR3, the DNA is TGTGCCAGCAGCTTAGGAGGTCGCGATGAGCAGTTCTTC. This rearrangement joins TRBV7-2 to TRBJ2-1; no definite D call. Germline CDR1 SGHTA, CDR2 FQGNSA. The CDR3 is made up of 13 amino acids. V lost 1 base to trimming and J lost 8 bases, with 9 bases between them.

This clonotype was detected only a few times. The chain has TRBV2 and TRBJ2-1; 7 nucleotides match TRBD2. This CDR3 has 13 amino acids. V shed 3 bases and J 12 bases; nucleotides not matched to a gene: 8. CDR1 and CDR2 (germline): SNHLY, FYNNEI. The CDR3 loop is CASSDRGELRQFF. As DNA, the CDR3 is TGTGCCAGCAGTGATCGGGGGGAACTAAGGCAGTTCTTC.

The rearrangement links TRBV19 to TRBJ2-3, with 8 bases identical to TRBD1. CDR1 and CDR2 (germline): LNHDA, SQIVND (reference sequence). The CDR3 has 16 residues. The V and J ends lost 2 bases and 2 bases, in that order; junction bases with no gene match: 6. The CDR3 here is CASSIHGQGFTDTQYF. CDR3 in DNA: TGTGCCAGTAGTATACACGGACAGGGCTTCACAGATACGCAGTATTTT.

In this sample, this clonotype turned up a few times. This chain links TRBV10-3 with TRBJ1-1; D is ambiguous. The V gene lost 3 bases and the J gene lost 3 bases, with 2 bases spanning the gap. There are 11 residues in the CDR3. Germline V lookup: CDR1 ENHRY, CDR2 SYGVKD. CDR3 loop: CAISDHTEAFF. The DNA for the CDR3 is TGTGCCATCAGTGACCACACTGAAGCTTTCTTT.

This clonotype was observed a handful of times. This chain links TRBV4-2 with TRBJ1-5, with 8 bases fitting TRBD1. The CDR3 contains 16 residues. Losses at the gene ends were 1 base for V and 2 bases for J; bases not matched to a gene: 4. Germline-derived CDR1 and CDR2 are LGHNA and YNFKEQ. DNA of the CDR3: TGTGCCAGCAGCCAAGGACAGGGGATGGGCAATCAGCCCCAGCATTTT. This gives the protein CASSQGQGMGNQPQHF.

The chain couples TRBV18 to TRBJ1-2, with 7 bases lining up with TRBD1. Germline V gene lookup returns CDR1 KGHSH and CDR2 LQKENI. The CDR3 covers 14 residues. The junction had 4 bases not matched to a gene; V was cut back by 2 bases and J by 4 bases. This CDR3 is CASSPDRDPYGYTF. CDR3 sequence (DNA): TGTGCCAGCTCACCAGACAGGGACCCCTATGGCTACACCTTC.

The J gene is TRBJ1-2, the V gene TRBV6-1, with a tentative D call TRBD1 (6 bases). Germline assignment: CDR1 MNHNS and CDR2 SASEGT. Deletions cut 3 bases from V and 3 bases from J, with 11 bases between. This CDR3 has 14 amino acids. The CDR3 here is CASSDNRVDYGYTF. Written as DNA, the CDR3 is TGTGCCAGCAGTGACAACAGGGTGGACTATGGCTACACCTTC.

J is TRBJ2-3 and V is TRBV7-8; 9 nucleotides match TRBD2. The CDR3 is made up of 17 amino acids. Germline V gives CDR1 SGHVS, CDR2 FQNEAQ. V shed 2 bases and J 0 bases; nucleotides not matched to a gene: 6. The CDR3 is CASSLRSTSGSTDTQYF. The CDR3 DNA is TGTGCCAGCAGCTTAAGGTCGACTAGCGGCAGCACAGATACGCAGTATTTT.